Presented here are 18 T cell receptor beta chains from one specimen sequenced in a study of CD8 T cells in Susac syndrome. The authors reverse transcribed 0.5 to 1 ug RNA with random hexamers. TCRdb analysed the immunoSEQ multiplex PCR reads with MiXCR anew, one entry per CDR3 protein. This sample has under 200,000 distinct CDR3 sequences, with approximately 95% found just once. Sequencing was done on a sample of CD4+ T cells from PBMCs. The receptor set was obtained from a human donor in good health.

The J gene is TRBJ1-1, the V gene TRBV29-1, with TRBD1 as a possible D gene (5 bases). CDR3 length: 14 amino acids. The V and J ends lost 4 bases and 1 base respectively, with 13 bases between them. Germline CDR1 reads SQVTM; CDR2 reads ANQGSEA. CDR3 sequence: CSVGTPGQNTEAFF. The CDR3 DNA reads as TGCAGCGTTGGTACGCCAGGGCAGAACACTGAAGCTTTCTTT.

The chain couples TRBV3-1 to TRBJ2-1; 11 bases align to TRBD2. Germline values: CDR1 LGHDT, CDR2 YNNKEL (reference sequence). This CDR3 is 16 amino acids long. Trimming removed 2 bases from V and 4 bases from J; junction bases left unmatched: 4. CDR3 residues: CASSQYLAGGYNEQFF. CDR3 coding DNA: TGTGCCAGCAGCCAATACCTAGCGGGGGGTTACAATGAGCAGTTCTTC.

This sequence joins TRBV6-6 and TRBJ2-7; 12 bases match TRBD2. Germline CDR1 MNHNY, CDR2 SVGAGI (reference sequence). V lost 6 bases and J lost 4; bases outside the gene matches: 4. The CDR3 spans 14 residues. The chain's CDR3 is CASRVTSGGYEQYV. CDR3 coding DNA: TGTGCCAGCAGGGTGACTAGCGGGGGTTACGAGCAGTACGTC.

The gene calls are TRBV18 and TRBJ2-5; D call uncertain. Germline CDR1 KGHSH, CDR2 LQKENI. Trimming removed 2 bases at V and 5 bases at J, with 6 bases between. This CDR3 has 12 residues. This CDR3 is CASSPKGETQYF. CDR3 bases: TGTGCCAGCTCACCAAAGGGTGAGACCCAGTACTTC.

The CDR3: CASSLTGGYTEAFF. DNA of the CDR3: TGTGCCAGCAGTTTGACAGGGGGCTACACTGAAGCTTTCTTT. The chain employs TRBV28 and TRBJ1-1; 10 bases fit TRBD1. V lost 3 bases, J lost 3 bases, and 1 base stayed unmatched. Germline V lookup: CDR1 MDHEN, CDR2 SYDVKM. The CDR3 contains 14 residues.

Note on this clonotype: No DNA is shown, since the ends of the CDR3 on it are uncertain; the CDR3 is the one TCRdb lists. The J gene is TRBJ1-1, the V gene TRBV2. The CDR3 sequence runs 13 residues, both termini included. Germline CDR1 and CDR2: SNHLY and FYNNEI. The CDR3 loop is CASSFGSGAGPFF.

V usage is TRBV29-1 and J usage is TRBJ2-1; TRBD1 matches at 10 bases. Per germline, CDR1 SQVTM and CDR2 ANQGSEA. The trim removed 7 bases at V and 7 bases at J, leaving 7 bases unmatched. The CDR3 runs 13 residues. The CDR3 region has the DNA TGCAGCGGCGACAGGGGGCATAGGAATGAGCAGTTCTTC. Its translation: CSGDRGHRNEQFF.

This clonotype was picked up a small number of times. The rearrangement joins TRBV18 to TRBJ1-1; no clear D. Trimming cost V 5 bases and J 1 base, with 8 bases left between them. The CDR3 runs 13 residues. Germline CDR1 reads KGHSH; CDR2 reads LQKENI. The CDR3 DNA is TGTGCCAGCTCAGGCAACAGGAACACTGAAGCTTTCTTT. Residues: CASSGNRNTEAFF.

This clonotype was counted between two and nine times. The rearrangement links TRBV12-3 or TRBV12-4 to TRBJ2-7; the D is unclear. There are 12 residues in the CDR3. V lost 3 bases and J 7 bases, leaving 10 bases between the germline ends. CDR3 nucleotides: TGTGCCAGCAGTTTGGGCCCTACGGAGCAGTACGTC. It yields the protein CASSLGPTEQYV.

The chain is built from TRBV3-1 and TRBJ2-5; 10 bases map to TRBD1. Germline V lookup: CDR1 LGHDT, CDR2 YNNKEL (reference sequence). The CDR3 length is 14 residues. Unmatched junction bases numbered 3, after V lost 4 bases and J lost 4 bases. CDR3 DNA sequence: TGTGCCAGCAGCCTTGGGACAGGGGCAGAGACCCAGTACTTC. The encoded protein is CASSLGTGAETQYF.

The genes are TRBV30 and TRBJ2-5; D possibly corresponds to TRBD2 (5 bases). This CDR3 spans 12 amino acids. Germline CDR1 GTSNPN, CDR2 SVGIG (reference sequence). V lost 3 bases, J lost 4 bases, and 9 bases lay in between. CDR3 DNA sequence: TGTGCCTGGAGAAAAGGGAGAGAGACCCAGTACTTC. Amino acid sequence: CAWRKGRETQYF.

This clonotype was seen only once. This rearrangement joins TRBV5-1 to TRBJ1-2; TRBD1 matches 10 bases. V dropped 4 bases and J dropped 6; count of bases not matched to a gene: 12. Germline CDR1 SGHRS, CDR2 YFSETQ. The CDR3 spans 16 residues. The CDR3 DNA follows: TGCGCCAGCAGCCCGGACGGACAGGGGGGATGGGATGGCTACACCTTC. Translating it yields CASSPDGQGGWDGYTF. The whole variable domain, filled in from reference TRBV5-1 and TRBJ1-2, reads KAGVTQTPRYLIKTRGQQVTLSCSPISGHRSVSWYQQTPGQGLQFLFEYFSETQRNKGNFPGRFSGRQFSNSRSEMNVSTLELGDSALYLCASSPDGQGGWDGYTFGSGTRLTVV.

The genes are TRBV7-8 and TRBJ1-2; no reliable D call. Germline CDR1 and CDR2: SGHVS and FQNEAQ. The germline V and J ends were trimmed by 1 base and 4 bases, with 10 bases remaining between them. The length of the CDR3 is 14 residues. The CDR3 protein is CASSLEGLGYGYTF. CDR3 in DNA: TGTGCCAGCAGCTTAGAAGGGCTGGGCTATGGCTACACCTTC.

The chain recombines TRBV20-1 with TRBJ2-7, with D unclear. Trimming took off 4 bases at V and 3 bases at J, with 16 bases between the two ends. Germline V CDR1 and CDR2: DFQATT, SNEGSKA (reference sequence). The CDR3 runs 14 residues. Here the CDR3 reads CSAIFSVSDYEQYV. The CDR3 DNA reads TGCAGTGCTATTTTTTCGGTCTCAGACTACGAGCAGTACGTC.

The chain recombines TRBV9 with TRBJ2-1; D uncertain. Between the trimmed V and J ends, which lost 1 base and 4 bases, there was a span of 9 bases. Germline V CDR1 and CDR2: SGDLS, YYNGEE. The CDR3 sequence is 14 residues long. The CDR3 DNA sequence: TGTGCCAGCAGCGTACAGACCTCTTACAATGAGCAGTTCTTC. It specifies CASSVQTSYNEQFF. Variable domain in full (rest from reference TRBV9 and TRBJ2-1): DSGVTQTPKHLITATGQRVTLRCSPRSGDLSVYWYQQSLDQGLQFLIQYYNGEERAKGNILERFSAQQFPDLHSELNLSSLELGDSALYFCASSVQTSYNEQFFGPGTRLTVL.

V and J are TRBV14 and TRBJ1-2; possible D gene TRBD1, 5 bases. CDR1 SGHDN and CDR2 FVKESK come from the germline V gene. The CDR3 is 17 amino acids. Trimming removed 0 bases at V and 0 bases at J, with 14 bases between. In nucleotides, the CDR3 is TGTGCCAGCAGCCAAGATAGGTTCCGGGGGGCTAACTATGGCTACACCTTC. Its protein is CASSQDRFRGANYGYTF.

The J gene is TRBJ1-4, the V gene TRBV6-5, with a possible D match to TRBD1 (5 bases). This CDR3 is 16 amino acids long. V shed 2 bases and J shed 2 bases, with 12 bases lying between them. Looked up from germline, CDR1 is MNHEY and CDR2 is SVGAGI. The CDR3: CASSYGGGVTNEKLFF. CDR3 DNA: TGTGCCAGCAGTTACGGTGGGGGGGTTACTAATGAAAAACTGTTTTTT.

CDR3 in DNA: TGTGCCAGCAGCTTGGTAGGACGGCAATACAATGAGCAGTTCTTC. Its translation is CASSLVGRQYNEQFF. The rearrangement uses TRBV5-6 and TRBJ2-1; D gene unclear. Germline CDR1 and CDR2: SGHDT and YYEEEE. The V gene lost 0 bases and the J gene lost 4 bases, with 11 bases spanning the gap. The CDR3 is made up of 15 amino acids.